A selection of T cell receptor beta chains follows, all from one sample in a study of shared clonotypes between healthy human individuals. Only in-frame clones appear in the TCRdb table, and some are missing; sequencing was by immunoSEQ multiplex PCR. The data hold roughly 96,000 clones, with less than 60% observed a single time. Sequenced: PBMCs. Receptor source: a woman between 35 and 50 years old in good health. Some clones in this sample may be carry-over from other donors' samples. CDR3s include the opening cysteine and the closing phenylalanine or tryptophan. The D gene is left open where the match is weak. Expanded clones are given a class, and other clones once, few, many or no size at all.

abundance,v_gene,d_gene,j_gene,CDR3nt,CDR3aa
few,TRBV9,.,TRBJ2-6,TGTGCCAGCAGCGGAGCAAGAGGCTTCGTGGGGCTCGGGGCCAACGTCCTGACTTTC,CASSGARGFVGLGANVLTF
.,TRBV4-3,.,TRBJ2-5,TGCGCCAGCAGCCAAGATAGACAAGACCGGGAGCAGTACTTC,CASSQDRQDREQYF
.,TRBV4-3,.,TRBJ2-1,TGCGCCAGCAGCTTATACGAGGCTAACAATGAGCAGTTCTTC,CASSLYEANNEQFF
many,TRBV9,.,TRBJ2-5,TGTGCCAGCAGCGTAGGCCAAGAGACCCAGTACTTC,CASSVGQETQYF
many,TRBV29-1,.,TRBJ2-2,TGCAGCGGTAGCGAAGGGTCGGGCGGGGAGCTGTTTTTT,CSGSEGSGGELFF
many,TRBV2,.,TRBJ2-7,TGTGCCAGCAGTGTGAGGGTTCGCGAGCAGTACTTC,CASSVRVREQYF
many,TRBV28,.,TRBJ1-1,TGTGCCAGCAGTCCAAACCCGACCGCGAACGCTGAAGCTTTCTTT,CASSPNPTANAEAFF
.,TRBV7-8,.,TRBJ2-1,TGTGCCAGCAGCTTGAACGGGTACTCCTACAATGAGCAGTTCTTC,CASSLNGYSYNEQFF
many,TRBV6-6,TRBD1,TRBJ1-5,TGTGCCAGCAGCAGGACAGGGTACAGCAATCAGCCCCAGCATTTT,CASSRTGYSNQPQHF
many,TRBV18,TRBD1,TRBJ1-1,TGTGCCAGCTCACCTCGGACAGGGGACACTGAAGCTTTCTTT,CASSPRTGDTEAFF
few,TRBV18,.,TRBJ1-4,TGTGCCAGCTCACGCGCACGGAATGAAAAACTGTTTTTT,CASSRARNEKLFF
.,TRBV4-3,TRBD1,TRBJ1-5,TGCGCCAGCAGCCAGGGACAGGGTGAGGTGCAGCCCCAGCATTTT,CASSQGQGEVQPQHF
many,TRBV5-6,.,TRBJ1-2,TGTGCCAGCAGCTTGTGGGACCACTATGGCTACACCTTC,CASSLWDHYGYTF
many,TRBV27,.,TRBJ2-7,TGTGCCGTTCCCTCTTACGAGCAGTACTTC,CAVPSYEQYF
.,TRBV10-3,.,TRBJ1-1,TGTGCCATCAGTGACCCTTCTACGAACACTGAAGCTTTCTTT,CAISDPSTNTEAFF
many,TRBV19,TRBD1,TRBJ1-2,TGTGCCAGTAGAGACCGGGACAGGGGCTATGGCTACACCTTC,CASRDRDRGYGYTF
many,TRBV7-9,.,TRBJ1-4,TGTGCCAGCAGCTTACCCCCTCGTATTCAGGGGCCGAATGAAAAACTGTTTTTT,CASSLPPRIQGPNEKLFF
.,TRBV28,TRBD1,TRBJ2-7,TGTGCCAGCAGTGCGACAGGGGCCCGCTACGAGCAGTACTTC,CASSATGARYEQYF
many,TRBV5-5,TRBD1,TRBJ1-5,TGTGTCAGCAGCTTGGGACAGCTCAATCAGCCCCAGCATTTT,CVSSLGQLNQPQHF
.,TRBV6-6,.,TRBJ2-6,TGTGCCAGCACCGAGAGTGGGGCCAACGTCCTGACTTTC,CASTESGANVLTF
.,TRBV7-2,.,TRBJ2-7,TGTGCCAGCAGCTTAGCGGGCGGACAGACCTACGAGCAGTACTTC,CASSLAGGQTYEQYF
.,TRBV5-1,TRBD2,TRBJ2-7,TGCGCCAGCAGCTTCGACCTCAGCGGGAGGACCCCGTCCTACGAGCAGTACTTC,CASSFDLSGRTPSYEQYF
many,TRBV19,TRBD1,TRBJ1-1,TGTGCCAGCGACAGGGGGCAGGGAGCTTTCTTT,CASDRGQGAFF
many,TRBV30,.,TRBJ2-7,TGTGCCTGGAGTATCGGACGGGTCGAGCAGTACTTC,CAWSIGRVEQYF
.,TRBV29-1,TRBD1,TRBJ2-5,TGCAGCGTTGGACAGACAGGGAAGGGGGAGACCCAGTACTTC,CSVGQTGKGETQYF
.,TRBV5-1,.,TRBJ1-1,TGCGCCAGCAGCGCTCCGAATGGAATTCGGACTGAAGCTTTCTTT,CASSAPNGIRTEAFF
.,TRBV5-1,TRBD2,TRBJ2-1,TGCGCCAGCAGCTTCGAACCACTAGCGGGAGTTGGGAATGAGCAGTTCTTC,CASSFEPLAGVGNEQFF
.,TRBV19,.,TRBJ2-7,TGTGCCAGCGCTAGTTACGAGCAGTACTTC,CASASYEQYF
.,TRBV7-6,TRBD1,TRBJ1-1,TGTGCCAGCAGCTTGCTAATCACAGGGGGGAACACTGAAGCTTTCTTT,CASSLLITGGNTEAFF
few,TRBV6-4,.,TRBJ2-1,TGTGCCAGCAGTTCCAGCGCCACCCGGGGCAATGAGCAGTTCTTC,CASSSSATRGNEQFF
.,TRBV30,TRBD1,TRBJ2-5,TGTGCCTGGAGTCCGACAGGGCTCCAGACCCAGTACTTC,CAWSPTGLQTQYF
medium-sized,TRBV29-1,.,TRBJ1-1,TGCAGCGTTGCCACGGGGGCAGCGAACACTGAAGCTTTCTTT,CSVATGAANTEAFF
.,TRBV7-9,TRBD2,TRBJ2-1,TGTGCCAGCAGCTTAGGCGTATTCAGCGGGACTTATAGGTACAATGAGCAGTTCTTC,CASSLGVFSGTYRYNEQFF
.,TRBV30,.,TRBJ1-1,TGTGCCTGGAGTGAGACTGAAGCTTTCTTT,CAWSETEAFF
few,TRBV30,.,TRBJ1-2,TGTGCCTGGAGGGACCCAGCTGGCTACACCTTC,CAWRDPAGYTF
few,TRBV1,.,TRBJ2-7,TGCACCAGCAGCCTGGGGGGGCTGAGGGGTATGATAGGGCAGTACTTT,CTSSLGGLRGMIGQYF
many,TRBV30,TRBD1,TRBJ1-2,TGTGCCTGGAGCAGACAGGGCCCCTATGGCTACACCTTC,CAWSRQGPYGYTF
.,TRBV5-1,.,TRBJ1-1,TGCGCCAGCAGCTTAGGCAGGGACGGCACTGAAGCTTTCTTT,CASSLGRDGTEAFF
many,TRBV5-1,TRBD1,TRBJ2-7,TGCGCCAGCAGCGCCGATACAGGGGGCCGCGAGCAGTACTTC,CASSADTGGREQYF
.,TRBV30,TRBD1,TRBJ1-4,TGTGCCTGGAGTGTAAAGGCAGGGGGGGATGAAAAACTGTTTTTT,CAWSVKAGGDEKLFF
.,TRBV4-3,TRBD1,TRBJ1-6,TGCGCCAGCAGCCTCGGGACAGTCTATAATTCACCCCTCCACTTT,CASSLGTVYNSPLHF